This T cell receptor (beta chain) is drawn from a study of OX40 agonist ivuxolimab in advanced cancers. Study-wide background: Three partial responders included one hepatocellular carcinoma patient and two cutaneous melanoma patients.

The CDR3 length is 13 residues. Germline CDR1 reads KGHSH; CDR2 reads LQKENI. Trimming removed 5 bases from V and 4 bases from J, with 12 bases in between. Profiling relied on immunoSEQ multiplex PCR, and the TCRdb table lists in-frame clones only, not all of them. The table shows some 17,000 clones, with roughly 83% occurring only once. The chain recombines TRBV18 with TRBJ2-7; D is undetermined. The sample was CD4+ or CD8+ T cells sorted from blood, taken in a trial of the OX40 agonist ivuxolimab. The TCR was taken from an adult with an advanced solid tumor such as melanoma, head and neck, liver or kidney cancer. CDR3 loop: CASSGPLFYEQYF. The CDR3 DNA is TGTGCCAGCTCAGGGCCCCTCTTTTACGAGCAGTACTTC.